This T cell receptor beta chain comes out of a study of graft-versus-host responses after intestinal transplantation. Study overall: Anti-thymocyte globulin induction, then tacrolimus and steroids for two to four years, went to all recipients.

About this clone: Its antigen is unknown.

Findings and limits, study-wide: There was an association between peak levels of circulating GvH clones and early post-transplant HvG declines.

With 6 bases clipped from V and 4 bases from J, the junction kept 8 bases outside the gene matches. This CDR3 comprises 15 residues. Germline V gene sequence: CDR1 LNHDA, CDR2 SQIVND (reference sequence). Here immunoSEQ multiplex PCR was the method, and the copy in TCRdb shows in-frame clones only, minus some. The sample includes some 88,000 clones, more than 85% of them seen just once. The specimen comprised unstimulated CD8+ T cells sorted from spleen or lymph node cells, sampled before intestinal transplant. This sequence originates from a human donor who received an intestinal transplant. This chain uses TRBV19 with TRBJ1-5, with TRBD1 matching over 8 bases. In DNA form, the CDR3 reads TGTGCCAGTAGAGACGGACAGGGTGGAAATCAGCCCCAGCATTTT. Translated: CASRDGQGGNQPQHF.